These T cell receptor beta chains were read from a single sample in a study of blood T cell repertoires in COVID-19. Sequencing was performed with immunoSEQ multiplex PCR; in TCRdb, only in-frame clones are kept and a portion is missing. In the table there are 120,000 or so clones, approximately 90% of which are singletons. The sequencing sample was made of peripheral blood. The origin of the receptors is a woman in her forties or fifties with acute or convalescent COVID-19. CDR3s include the opening cysteine and the closing phenylalanine or tryptophan. The order of the fields is CDR3 length, clone size, V gene, J gene, D gene, CDR3 protein, CDR3 DNA. A D gene is named only where the DNA matches it firmly. The listing skips clone size in some rows; elsewhere it reads once, few, many or a size class.

len: 14; abundance: few; v_gene: TRBV4-3; j_gene: TRBJ1-1; d_gene: TRBD1; CDR3aa: CASSHQGANTEAFF; CDR3nt: TGCGCCAGCAGCCACCAGGGGGCTAACACTGAAGCTTTCTTT
len: 12; abundance: .; v_gene: TRBV7-9; j_gene: TRBJ1-2; d_gene: TRBD1; CDR3aa: CAGDRVDYGYTF; CDR3nt: TGTGCCGGGGACAGAGTGGACTATGGCTACACCTTC
len: 14; abundance: .; v_gene: TRBV6-5; j_gene: TRBJ2-1; d_gene: .; CDR3aa: CASSYSPSNNEQFF; CDR3nt: TGTGCCAGCAGTTACTCTCCCAGTAACAATGAGCAGTTCTTC
len: 16; abundance: .; v_gene: TRBV10-1; j_gene: TRBJ2-2; d_gene: TRBD2; CDR3aa: CASSEGAGGGTGELFF; CDR3nt: TGCGCCAGCAGTGAGGGAGCGGGAGGGGGCACCGGGGAGCTGTTTTTT
len: 14; abundance: .; v_gene: TRBV6-1; j_gene: TRBJ2-1; d_gene: TRBD1; CDR3aa: CASSLWTGNNEQFF; CDR3nt: TGTGCCAGCAGCCTATGGACAGGGAACAATGAGCAGTTCTTC
len: 14; abundance: .; v_gene: TRBV18; j_gene: TRBJ2-1; d_gene: TRBD1; CDR3aa: CASSTQQGEDEQFF; CDR3nt: TGTGCCAGCTCGACTCAACAGGGGGAAGATGAGCAGTTCTTC
len: 13; abundance: .; v_gene: TRBV29-1; j_gene: TRBJ1-2; d_gene: TRBD1; CDR3aa: CSVSGTGVAGYTF; CDR3nt: TGCAGCGTGTCTGGGACAGGGGTCGCCGGCTACACCTTC
len: 13; abundance: .; v_gene: TRBV2; j_gene: TRBJ1-2; d_gene: .; CDR3aa: CASSIQGNYGYTF; CDR3nt: TGTGCCAGCAGTATACAGGGTAACTATGGCTACACCTTC
len: 11; abundance: .; v_gene: TRBV19; j_gene: TRBJ1-2; d_gene: .; CDR3aa: CASSARAGYTF; CDR3nt: TGTGCCAGTAGTGCCAGGGCTGGCTACACCTTC
len: 15; abundance: .; v_gene: TRBV7-2; j_gene: TRBJ1-2; d_gene: TRBD1; CDR3aa: CASSPGQGASAGYTF; CDR3nt: TGTGCCAGCAGCCCCGGACAGGGGGCCTCTGCTGGCTACACCTTC
len: 14; abundance: .; v_gene: TRBV28; j_gene: TRBJ1-1; d_gene: .; CDR3aa: CASSFGGMNTEAFF; CDR3nt: TGTGCCAGCAGTTTTGGCGGCATGAACACTGAAGCTTTCTTT
len: 14; abundance: few; v_gene: TRBV24-1; j_gene: TRBJ1-1; d_gene: TRBD1; CDR3aa: CATSPTGGNTEAFF; CDR3nt: TGTGCCACCAGCCCGACAGGGGGCAACACTGAAGCTTTCTTT
len: 15; abundance: .; v_gene: TRBV6-5; j_gene: TRBJ2-7; d_gene: .; CDR3aa: CASSYSGGGLYEQYF; CDR3nt: TGTGCCAGCAGTTACTCCGGTGGGGGCCTATACGAGCAGTACTTC
len: 16; abundance: .; v_gene: TRBV7-9; j_gene: TRBJ1-3; d_gene: TRBD1; CDR3aa: CASSKTGVFSGNTIYF; CDR3nt: TGTGCCAGCAGCAAGACAGGGGTTTTTTCTGGAAACACCATATATTTT
len: 17; abundance: .; v_gene: TRBV11-2; j_gene: TRBJ2-2; d_gene: .; CDR3aa: CASSLASGGSMPGELFF; CDR3nt: TGTGCCAGCAGCTTAGCGTCTGGAGGGAGTATGCCCGGGGAGCTGTTTTTT
len: 15; abundance: .; v_gene: TRBV6-2/TRBV6-3; j_gene: TRBJ2-2; d_gene: .; CDR3aa: CASSYRSPNTGELFF; CDR3nt: TGTGCCAGCAGTTACAGGAGCCCCAACACCGGGGAGCTGTTTTTT
len: 13; abundance: .; v_gene: TRBV27; j_gene: TRBJ2-7; d_gene: .; CDR3aa: CASSSSRGGEQYF; CDR3nt: TGTGCCAGCAGTTCTTCTCGAGGAGGCGAGCAGTACTTC
len: 15; abundance: .; v_gene: TRBV5-4; j_gene: TRBJ2-1; d_gene: TRBD1; CDR3aa: CASRSQGATYNEQFF; CDR3nt: TGTGCCAGCAGGTCCCAGGGGGCTACTTACAATGAGCAGTTCTTC
len: 16; abundance: .; v_gene: TRBV7-2; j_gene: TRBJ2-7; d_gene: TRBD2; CDR3aa: CASSLALAGGSYEQYF; CDR3nt: TGTGCCAGCAGCTTAGCGCTAGCGGGAGGTAGCTACGAGCAGTACTTC
len: 17; abundance: .; v_gene: TRBV6-2/TRBV6-3; j_gene: TRBJ2-5; d_gene: .; CDR3aa: CASSTQQTGQPLETQYF; CDR3nt: TGTGCCAGCAGTACCCAACAGACAGGACAACCCCTGGAGACCCAGTACTTC
len: 13; abundance: .; v_gene: TRBV19; j_gene: TRBJ1-2; d_gene: .; CDR3aa: CASSGQINYGYTF; CDR3nt: TGTGCCAGTAGTGGACAGATTAACTATGGCTACACCTTC
len: 13; abundance: .; v_gene: TRBV2; j_gene: TRBJ1-3; d_gene: TRBD1; CDR3aa: CASEGQGGNTIYF; CDR3nt: TGTGCCAGCGAAGGACAGGGTGGAAACACCATATATTTT
len: 15; abundance: .; v_gene: TRBV6-5; j_gene: TRBJ1-5; d_gene: TRBD1; CDR3aa: CATTGGTGSYQPQHF; CDR3nt: TGTGCCACCACAGGAGGGACAGGGAGTTATCAGCCCCAGCATTTT
len: 14; abundance: .; v_gene: TRBV7-2; j_gene: TRBJ2-3; d_gene: .; CDR3aa: CASSPGRMTDTQYF; CDR3nt: TGTGCCAGCAGCCCGGGAAGGATGACAGATACGCAGTATTTT
len: 13; abundance: .; v_gene: TRBV21-1; j_gene: TRBJ2-2; d_gene: .; CDR3aa: CASICRGPGELFF; CDR3nt: TGTGCCAGCATCTGCAGGGGGCCCGGGGAGCTGTTTTTT
len: 14; abundance: .; v_gene: TRBV30; j_gene: TRBJ1-1; d_gene: TRBD1; CDR3aa: CAWSRQGAGTEAFF; CDR3nt: TGTGCCTGGAGTAGACAGGGGGCCGGAACTGAAGCTTTCTTT